This T cell receptor (beta chain) came from a study of shared clonotypes between healthy human individuals. Remarks on this clone: Other DNA sequences in the same sample also yield this CDR3.

CDR1 is SGHDN, CDR2 FVKESK, per germline. CDR3 length equals 15 residues. V lost 1 base to trimming and J lost 0 bases, with 6 bases between them. The DNA input per sorted-subset replicate PCR was about 190 ng, corresponding to around 30,000 T cell genomes. Some clones are missing from TCRdb's copy, which holds only in-frame ones; the method was immunoSEQ multiplex PCR. This table holds 2 million to 2.5 million clones, over 90% found once. What was sequenced was naive CD4+ T cells from PBMCs. Subset given: CD45RA+ positively selected. This chain joins TRBV14 and TRBJ1-4; unclear D gene. This TCR was sampled from a man between 18 and 35 years old in good health. Some clones in this sample may be carry-over from other donors' samples. In nucleotides, the CDR3 is TGTGCCAGCAGCCAAGTGGGCGCAACTAATGAAAAACTGTTTTTT. Its protein is CASSQVGATNEKLFF.